This T cell receptor beta chain was identified during a study of T-cell memory formation after mild COVID-19 (TCRdb year 2021). Notes on the research overall: Most TCR sequence clusters were specific to one of the two donors. In a couple of donors, T-cell clones that expanded and contracted after mild COVID-19 were tracked by sequencing TCRalpha and TCRbeta repertoires over time. Two young, previously healthy adult volunteers made up the cohort, one male and one female. The paper as a whole reports these results and caveats: Some responding clones were detected in pre-infection memory, suggesting pre-existing cross-reactive memory T cells joined the SARS-CoV-2 response. Whether the second-wave clones peaking on day 37 were SARS-CoV-2 specific was not confirmed. Contracting CD4+ clones were found mainly in CM and EM memory subsets, while CD8+ clones were enriched in EMRA. The study covered only a couple of mild cases, and larger cohorts including severe cases with pre-infection samples were considered necessary. Balanced CD4/CD8 phenotypes were observed for clones contracting from day 15 to 85, whereas a bias towards CD4+ was observed for a second wave of clones expanding from day 15 to 37.

PBMCs were isolated by Ficoll-Paque density gradient centrifugation. Relative to germline, V is 6 bases shorter and J is 0 bases shorter, with 15 bases between their ends. The CDR3 starts with the cysteine, ends with the phenylalanine, and has 16 residues. This entry keeps only the CDR3 DNA: 48 bases, framed from base 1. In the germline V gene, CDR1 corresponds to MNHEY and CDR2 to SVGAGI. For sequencing, an Illumina NovaSeq 6000 was employed. cDNA libraries for TCRalpha and TCRbeta were prepared by 5'RACE using constant-segment primers, with sample barcodes and unique molecular identifiers added. RNA was extracted from every sample with Trizol reagent. Libraries were amplified in two PCR steps, with a second sample barcode and Illumina TruSeq adapters added in the second step. The libraries were sequenced on an Illumina NovaSeq using 2 x 150 bp paired-end reads. Concerning the study's data processing: The reads were demultiplexed and collapsed into UMI-guided consensus sequences using migec v1.2.7. Using mixcr v2.1.11, UMI consensuses were aligned to TRA and TRB V and J templates and then assembled into clonotypes. Expanded or contracted clonotypes were those called significant by both edgeR and NoisET, with noise models trained on biological replicates. For edgeR calls, a false discovery rate-adjusted p below 0.01 and a log2 fold-change threshold of 1 were applied. As an exploratory analysis of dynamics, max-normalized trajectories of the 1000 most abundant clonotypes were examined with PCA combined with hierarchical clustering. Separately sequenced CD4+ and CD8+ repertoires were used to assign the CD4 or CD8 phenotype of responding clones. TCRdb reanalyzed the raw reads on its own, using fastp at Q25 for trimming and MiXCR for clone calling, and kept in-frame beta chains. Each CDR3 protein gets just one entry, which takes the most common genes and DNA from the rows behind it. The V and J calls follow TCRdb's processing rather than the paper's. A total of 250,000 to 350,000 distinct CDR3 sequences appear in this sample, 15% to 20% of them only once. The leading ten clones occupy more than 20% of the sample.

This clonotype showed up many times. Its cognate antigen has yet to be identified. Per-nucleotide qualities are absent, and no much larger clonotype sits a single base away. The sequence was collected from a man aged 18 to 29 who had mild COVID-19 (a few samples of this study predate the infection). The sample titles of this study are shuffled in the database, so cell type and time point are left out; the donor was told from shared clones. The sequencing sample was made of PBMCs or a T cell subset sorted from them (not recorded which). The chain is assembled from TRBV6-5 and TRBJ1-5; the D segment could be TRBD1, given 5 matching bases. The bases are TGTGCCAGCAGCCCCGGACACATTTATAGCAATCAGCCCCAGCATTTT. This codes for CASSPGHIYSNQPQHF.